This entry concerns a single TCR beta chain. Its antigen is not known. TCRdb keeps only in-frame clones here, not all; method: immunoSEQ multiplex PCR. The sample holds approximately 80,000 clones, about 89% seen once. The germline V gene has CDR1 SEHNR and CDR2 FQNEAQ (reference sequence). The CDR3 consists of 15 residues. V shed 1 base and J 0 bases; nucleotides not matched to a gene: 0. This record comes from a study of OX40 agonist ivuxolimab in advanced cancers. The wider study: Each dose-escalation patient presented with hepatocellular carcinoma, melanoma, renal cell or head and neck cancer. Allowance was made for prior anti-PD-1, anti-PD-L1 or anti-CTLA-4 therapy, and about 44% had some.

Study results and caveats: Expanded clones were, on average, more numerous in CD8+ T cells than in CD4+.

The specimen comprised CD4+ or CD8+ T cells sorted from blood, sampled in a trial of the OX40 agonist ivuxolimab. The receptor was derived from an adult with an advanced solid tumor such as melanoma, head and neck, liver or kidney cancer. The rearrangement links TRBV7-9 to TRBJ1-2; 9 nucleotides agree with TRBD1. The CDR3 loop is CASSLGTGANYGYTF. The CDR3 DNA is TGTGCCAGCAGCTTAGGGACAGGGGCTAACTATGGCTACACCTTC.